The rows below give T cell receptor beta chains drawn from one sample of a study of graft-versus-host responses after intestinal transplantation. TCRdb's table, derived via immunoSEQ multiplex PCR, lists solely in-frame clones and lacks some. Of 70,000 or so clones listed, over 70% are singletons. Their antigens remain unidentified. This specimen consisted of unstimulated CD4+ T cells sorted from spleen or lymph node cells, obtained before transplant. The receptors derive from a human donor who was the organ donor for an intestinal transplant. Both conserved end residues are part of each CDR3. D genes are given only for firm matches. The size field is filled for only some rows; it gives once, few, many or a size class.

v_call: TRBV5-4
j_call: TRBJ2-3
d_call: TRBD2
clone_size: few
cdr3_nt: TGTGCCAGCAGCTCGAAAACTCGGGGGGGACTAGATACGCAGTATTTT
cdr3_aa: CASSSKTRGGLDTQYF

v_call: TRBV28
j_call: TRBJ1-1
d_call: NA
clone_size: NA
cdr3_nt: TGTGCCAGCAGTTTAACCCCGGCTGAAGCTTTCTTT
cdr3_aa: CASSLTPAEAFF

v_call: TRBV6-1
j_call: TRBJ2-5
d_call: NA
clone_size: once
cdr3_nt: TGTGCCAGCAGTTCCCTGCCGGGGTTAGGCGAGACCCAGTACTTC
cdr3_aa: CASSSLPGLGETQYF

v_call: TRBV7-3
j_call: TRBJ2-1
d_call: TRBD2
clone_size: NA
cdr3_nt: TGTGCCAGCAGCATGACTAGCGGGGGGGTAAGTGAGCAGTTCTTC
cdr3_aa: CASSMTSGGVSEQFF

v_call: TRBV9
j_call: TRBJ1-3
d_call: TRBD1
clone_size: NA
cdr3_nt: TGTGCCAGCAGCGTAGTGGGACAGGGGGCTGGAAACACCATATATTTT
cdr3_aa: CASSVVGQGAGNTIYF

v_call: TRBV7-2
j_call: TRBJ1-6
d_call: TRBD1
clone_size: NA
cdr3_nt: TGTGCCAGCAGCATCTCCGGGACAGGGGCCCCTAATTCACCCCTCCACTTT
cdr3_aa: CASSISGTGAPNSPLHF

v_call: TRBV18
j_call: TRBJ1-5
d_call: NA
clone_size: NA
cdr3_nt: TGTGCCAGCTCACCACGGGCCGCGGGGGGTTCATGGGAGGTTCAGCCCCAGCATTTT
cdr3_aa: CASSPRAAGGSWEVQPQHF

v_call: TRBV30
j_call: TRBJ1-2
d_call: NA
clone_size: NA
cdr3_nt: TGTGCCTGGAGTGTTGCAGGTCATGGCTACACCTTC
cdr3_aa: CAWSVAGHGYTF

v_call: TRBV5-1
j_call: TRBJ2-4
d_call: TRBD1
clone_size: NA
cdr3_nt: TGCGCCAGCAGCTCGGCGGACAGGGGAGGGAAAAACATTCAGTACTTC
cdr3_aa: CASSSADRGGKNIQYF

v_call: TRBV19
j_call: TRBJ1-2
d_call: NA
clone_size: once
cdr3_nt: TGTGCCAGTCGGTCCCCGGGGGGCGACTATGGCTACACCTTC
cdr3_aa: CASRSPGGDYGYTF

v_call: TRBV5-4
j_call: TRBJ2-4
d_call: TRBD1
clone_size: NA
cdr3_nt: TGTGCCAGCAGCTTGGGACAGGGAATAGCCAAAAACATTCAGTACTTC
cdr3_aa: CASSLGQGIAKNIQYF

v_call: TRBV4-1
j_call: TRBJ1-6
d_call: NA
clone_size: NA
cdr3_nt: TGCGCCAGCAGCCCCGGTGCCCGTAATAATTCACCCCTCCACTTT
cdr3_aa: CASSPGARNNSPLHF

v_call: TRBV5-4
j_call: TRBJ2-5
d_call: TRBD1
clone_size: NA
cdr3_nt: TGTGCCAGCAGCGATGCATGGGACAGGGGGCAGACCCAGTACTTC
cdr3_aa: CASSDAWDRGQTQYF

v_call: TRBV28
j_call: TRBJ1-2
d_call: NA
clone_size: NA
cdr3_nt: TGTGCCAGCAGTTTAACGGGAGCAGCTTCGAATGGCTACACCTTC
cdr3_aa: CASSLTGAASNGYTF

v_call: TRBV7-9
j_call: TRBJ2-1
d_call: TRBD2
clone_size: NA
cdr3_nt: TGTGCCAGCAGCTTAGCTATCGGGACTAGCGGGGGGAATGAGCAGTTCTTC
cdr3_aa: CASSLAIGTSGGNEQFF

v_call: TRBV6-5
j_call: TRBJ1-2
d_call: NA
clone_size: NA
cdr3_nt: TGTGCCAGCAGCTTCCCGGGCAGGGTGGGAGGCTACACCTTC
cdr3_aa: CASSFPGRVGGYTF

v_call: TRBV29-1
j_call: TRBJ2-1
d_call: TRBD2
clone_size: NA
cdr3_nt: TGCAGCTCTCTAGCGGGGAGGTTCAATGAGCAGTTCTTC
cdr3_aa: CSSLAGRFNEQFF

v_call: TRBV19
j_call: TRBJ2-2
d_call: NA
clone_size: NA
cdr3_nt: TGTGCCAGTAGTATAGGTCAGAGGAGAGGGTACACCGGGGAGCTGTTTTTT
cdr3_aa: CASSIGQRRGYTGELFF

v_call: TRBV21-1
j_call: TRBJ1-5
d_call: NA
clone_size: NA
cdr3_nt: TGTGCCAGCAGAGCGGCCGATGGACAGGATAGCAATCAGCCCCAGCATTTT
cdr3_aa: CASRAADGQDSNQPQHF

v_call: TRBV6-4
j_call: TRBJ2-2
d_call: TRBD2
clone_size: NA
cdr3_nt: TGTGCCAGCAGCGACCACGAGCGGGGGGGGAACACCGGGGAGCTGTTTTTT
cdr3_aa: CASSDHERGGNTGELFF

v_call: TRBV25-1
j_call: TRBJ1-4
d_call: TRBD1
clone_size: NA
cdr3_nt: TGTGCCAGCAGCACGACAGGGGCAGAAAAACTGTTTTTT
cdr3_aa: CASSTTGAEKLFF

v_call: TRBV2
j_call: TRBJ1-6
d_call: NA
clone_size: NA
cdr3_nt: TGTGCCAGCAGGCCGGGTCGGGGTATAGCACCCCTCCACTTT
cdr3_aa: CASRPGRGIAPLHF

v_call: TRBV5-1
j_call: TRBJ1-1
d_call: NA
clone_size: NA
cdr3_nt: TGCGCCAGCAGCCTGAACAGGGTGGTGAACACTGAAGCTTTCTTT
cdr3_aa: CASSLNRVVNTEAFF

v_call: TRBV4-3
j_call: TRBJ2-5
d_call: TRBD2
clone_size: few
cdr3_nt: TGCGCCAGCAGCCAAGAAACGGGGTCCAGGACTAGCGGGGGCCAAGAGACCCAGTACTTC
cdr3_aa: CASSQETGSRTSGGQETQYF

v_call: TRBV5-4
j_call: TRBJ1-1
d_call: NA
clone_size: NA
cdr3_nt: TGTGCCAGCAGCCCCATTACGGGGACTGAAGCTTTCTTT
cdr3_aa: CASSPITGTEAFF

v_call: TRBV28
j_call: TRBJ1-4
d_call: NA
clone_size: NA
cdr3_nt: TGTGCCAGCAGCCTGACGGGAATTAATGAAAAACTGTTTTTT
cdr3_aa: CASSLTGINEKLFF

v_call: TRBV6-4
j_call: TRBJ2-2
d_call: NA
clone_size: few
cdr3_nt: TGTGCCAGCAGCCCAGGGCCGAACACCGGGGAGCTGTTTTTT
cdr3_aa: CASSPGPNTGELFF

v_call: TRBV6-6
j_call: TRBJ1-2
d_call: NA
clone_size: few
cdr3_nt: TGTGCCAGCATCCCCCCCGGACAAACGTATGGCTACACCTTC
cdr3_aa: CASIPPGQTYGYTF

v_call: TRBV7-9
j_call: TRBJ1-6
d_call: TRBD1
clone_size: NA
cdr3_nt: TGTGCCAGCAGCTTCCGGGACAGGTATTCACCCCTCCACTTT
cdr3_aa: CASSFRDRYSPLHF

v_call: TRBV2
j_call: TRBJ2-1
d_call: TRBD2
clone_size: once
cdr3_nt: TGTGCCAGCCACCCCCAGCGGGGGCCCTACAATGAGCAGTTCTTC
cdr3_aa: CASHPQRGPYNEQFF

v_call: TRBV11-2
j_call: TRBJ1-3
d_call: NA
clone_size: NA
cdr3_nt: TGTGCCAGCATGAAGGCAGGGGTAGGAAACACCATATATTTT
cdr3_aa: CASMKAGVGNTIYF

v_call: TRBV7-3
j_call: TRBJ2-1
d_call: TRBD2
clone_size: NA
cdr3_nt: TGTGCCAGCAGCCCTTGGGGACTAGCGGGGGTCAATGAGCAGTTCTTC
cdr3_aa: CASSPWGLAGVNEQFF

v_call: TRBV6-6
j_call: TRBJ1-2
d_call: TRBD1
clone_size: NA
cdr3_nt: TGTGCCAGCACCCTAACCCACAGGGGAAACTATGGCTACACCTTC
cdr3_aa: CASTLTHRGNYGYTF

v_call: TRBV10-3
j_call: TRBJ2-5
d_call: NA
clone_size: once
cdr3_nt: TGTGCCATCAGTGGGGGGGGCAGGGTAGAGACCCAGTACTTC
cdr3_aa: CAISGGGRVETQYF

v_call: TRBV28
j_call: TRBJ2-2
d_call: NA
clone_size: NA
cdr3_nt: TGTGCCAGCAGTTCACCCGATTTGGGGCGGGGTGGGGAGCTGTTTTTT
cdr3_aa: CASSSPDLGRGGELFF

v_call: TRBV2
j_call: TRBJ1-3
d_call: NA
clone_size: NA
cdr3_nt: TGTGCCAGCAGTGATCTGGGACAAGGAAACACCATATATTTT
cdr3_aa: CASSDLGQGNTIYF

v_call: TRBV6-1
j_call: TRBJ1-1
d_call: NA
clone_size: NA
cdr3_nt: TGTGCCAGCAGTGAATCCCCGCAGGGTACTGAAGCTTTCTTT
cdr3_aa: CASSESPQGTEAFF